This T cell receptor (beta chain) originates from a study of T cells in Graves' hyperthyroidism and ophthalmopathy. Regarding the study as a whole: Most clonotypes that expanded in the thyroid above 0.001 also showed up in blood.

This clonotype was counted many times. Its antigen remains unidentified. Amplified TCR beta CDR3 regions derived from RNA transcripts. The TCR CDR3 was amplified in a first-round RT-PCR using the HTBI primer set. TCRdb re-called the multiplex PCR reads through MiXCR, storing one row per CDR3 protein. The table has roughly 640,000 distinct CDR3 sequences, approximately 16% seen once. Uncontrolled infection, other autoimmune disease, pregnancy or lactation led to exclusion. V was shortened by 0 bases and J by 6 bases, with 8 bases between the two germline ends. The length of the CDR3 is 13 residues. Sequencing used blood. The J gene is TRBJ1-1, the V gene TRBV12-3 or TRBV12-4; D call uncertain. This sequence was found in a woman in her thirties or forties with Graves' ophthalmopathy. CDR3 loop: CASSLALSAEAFF. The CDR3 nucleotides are TGTGCCAGCAGTTTAGCGCTGTCGGCTGAAGCTTTCTTT.